What follows are 20 T cell receptor beta chains derived from one specimen sequenced in a study of OX40 agonist ivuxolimab in advanced cancers. Clones were read by immunoSEQ multiplex PCR, and TCRdb kept only the in-frame ones, dropping some. The sample yields about 36,000 clones, around 77% seen once. The sample in question was CD4+ or CD8+ T cells sorted from blood, obtained in a trial of the OX40 agonist ivuxolimab. Receptors were obtained from an adult with an advanced solid tumor such as melanoma, head and neck, liver or kidney cancer.

J is TRBJ1-5 and V is TRBV28, with 7 bases aligning to TRBD1. The J segment lost 11 bases and the V segment lost 7 bases, leaving 17 bases of the junction unmatched. Germline-derived CDR1 and CDR2 are MDHEN and SYDVKM. The CDR3 is made up of 15 amino acids. The CDR3 region is CASIPRDSGLWAQHF. For the CDR3, the DNA is TGTGCCAGCATCCCCCGGGACAGCGGCTTATGGGCCCAGCATTTT.

The rearrangement links TRBV10-1 to TRBJ2-1; 13 bases match TRBD2. V lost 4 bases to trimming and J lost 1 base; unmatched junction nucleotides: 7. The germline V gene has CDR1 WNHNN and CDR2 SYGVQD (reference sequence). The CDR3 covers 18 residues. CDR3 region: CASSAGTSGESSYNEQFF. As DNA, the CDR3 is TGCGCCAGCAGTGCGGGGACTAGCGGGGAATCATCCTACAATGAGCAGTTCTTC.

The chain uses TRBV28 and TRBJ2-4; 8 positions agree with TRBD1. This CDR3 is 15 amino acids long. Germline CDR1 MDHEN, CDR2 SYDVKM. J lost 2 bases, V lost 6 bases, and 6 bases had no gene match. The CDR3 bases are TGTGCCAGCAGAAGACAGGGGTCCACCAAAAACATTCAGTACTTC. Amino acid sequence: CASRRQGSTKNIQYF.

V and J are TRBV7-9 and TRBJ2-7; D is unresolved. Trimming cost V 1 base and J 9 bases, with 13 bases left between them. This CDR3 is built from 13 residues. CDR1 and CDR2 (germline): SEHNR, FQNEAQ (reference sequence). The CDR3 protein is CASSLGGGYWQYF. The CDR3 region has the DNA TGTGCCAGCAGCTTAGGTGGTGGGTATTGGCAGTACTTC.

In its sample, this clone is medium-sized. J is TRBJ1-1 and V is TRBV25-1; no clear D gene. V dropped 1 base and J dropped 4 bases, with 4 bases sitting between them. There are 12 residues in the CDR3. Germline values: CDR1 MGHDK, CDR2 SYGVNS. As DNA, the CDR3 is TGTGCCAGCAGTGAATTGGGCACTGAAGCTTTCTTT. Its translation is CASSELGTEAFF.

The rearrangement uses TRBV4-1 and TRBJ2-1; no reliable D call. Germline values: CDR1 MGHRA, CDR2 YSYEKL. V was trimmed by 0 bases and J by 6 bases, leaving 9 bases between them. The CDR3 extends over 14 amino acids. The CDR3 region is CASSQETALNEQFF. In nucleotides, the CDR3 is TGCGCCAGCAGCCAAGAGACCGCCCTCAATGAGCAGTTCTTC.

As concerns this clone: Other DNA sequences in this sample translate to the same CDR3. The chain employs TRBV28 and TRBJ2-3, with D hard to call. Germline CDR1 MDHEN, CDR2 SYDVKM. The V end was cut by 3 bases, the J end by 2 bases, with 0 bases between. The CDR3 loop spans 11 amino acids. In nucleotides, the CDR3 is TGTGCCAGCAGTTTCACAGATACGCAGTATTTT. Translated: CASSFTDTQYF. The full variable domain, with the rest looked up from reference TRBV28 and TRBJ2-3, is DVKVTQSSRYLVKRTGEKVFLECVQDMDHENMFWYRQDPGLGLRLIYFSYDVKMKEKGDIPEGYSVSREKKERFSLILESASTNQTSMYLCASSFTDTQYFGPGTRLTVL.

This rearrangement joins TRBV4-1 to TRBJ2-1; either TRBD1 or TRBD2 may fit D (5 bases each). Trimming took off 1 base at V and 0 bases at J, with 13 bases between the two ends. The CDR3 sequence is 17 residues long. CDR1 MGHRA and CDR2 YSYEKL come from the germline V gene. The CDR3 DNA reads as TGCGCCAGCAGCCAAGTGCACGAGGGGAGCTCCTACAATGAGCAGTTCTTC. Its protein is CASSQVHEGSSYNEQFF.

The rearrangement joins TRBV19 to TRBJ2-7; tentative D call: TRBD1 (6 bases). This CDR3 is built from 13 residues. V was cut by 5 bases and J by 3 bases, with 11 bases left in between. CDR1 and CDR2 from the germline V gene are LNHDA and SQIVND (reference sequence). CDR3 in DNA: TGTGCCAGTAGTGGGGACACCGACTACGAGCAGTACTTC. Encoded protein: CASSGDTDYEQYF.

The J gene is TRBJ1-1, the V gene TRBV9; TRBD1 is a possible D gene (5 bases). CDR1 is SGDLS, CDR2 YYNGEE, per germline. V lost 3 bases and J lost 4, with 10 bases in between. CDR3 size: 13 residues. CDR3 nucleotide sequence: TGTGCCAGCAGCGAGGGTGGGGGCACTGAAGCTTTCTTT. Its protein is CASSEGGGTEAFF.

The V call is TRBV7-9, the J call TRBJ2-7, with D perhaps TRBD1 (5 bases). V was shortened by 4 bases and J by 3 bases, with 13 bases between the two germline ends. The CDR3 sequence is 14 residues long. Germline CDR1 is SEHNR and CDR2 is FQNEAQ (reference sequence). In nucleotides, the CDR3 is TGTGCCAGCAGCTCCTCGACAGTTCACTACGAGCAGTACTTC. Its protein is CASSSSTVHYEQYF.

For the CDR3, the DNA is TGTGCCAGTAGTATCTTTGGAGGGCCGGGATCCTACAATGAGCAGTTCTTC. Translated: CASSIFGGPGSYNEQFF. The gene calls are TRBV19 and TRBJ2-1; tentative D call: TRBD2 (6 bases). Deletions cut 3 bases from V and 1 base from J, with 16 bases between. Germline CDR1 LNHDA, CDR2 SQIVND (reference sequence). This CDR3 has 17 residues.

The rearrangement joins TRBV7-9 to TRBJ1-1; D remains ambiguous. The germline V gene has CDR1 SEHNR and CDR2 FQNEAQ (reference sequence). CDR3 length: 13 residues. The V gene lost 5 bases and the J gene lost 5 bases, with 12 bases spanning the gap. The CDR3 loop is CASSPFSGTEAFF. The DNA of the CDR3 is TGTGCCAGCAGCCCCTTCTCTGGGACTGAAGCTTTCTTT.

The J gene is TRBJ2-1, the V gene TRBV9; TRBD2 matches at 8 bases. V lost 0 bases, J lost 7 bases, and 6 bases stayed unmatched. The CDR3 has 15 amino acids. Germline assignment: CDR1 SGDLS and CDR2 YYNGEE. In DNA, the CDR3 is TGTGCCAGCAGCGTAGAAGGTTCGGGGGGGAATGAGCAGTTCTTC. This translates into CASSVEGSGGNEQFF.

This clone was seen a handful of times. The V call is TRBV6-6, the J call TRBJ1-5; D gene ambiguous. Trimming removed 6 bases at V and 2 bases at J, with 8 bases between. Germline-derived CDR1 and CDR2 are MNHNY and SVGAGI (reference sequence). The CDR3 totals 13 residues. CDR3 sequence: CASSLSGNQPQHF. The DNA of the CDR3 is TGTGCCAGCAGCTTGAGCGGCAATCAGCCCCAGCATTTT.

This clone was detected a few times. V and J are TRBV7-9 and TRBJ2-5; the D is unclear. The V end lost 1 base, the J end lost 2 bases, and 5 bases lay between the germline ends. Germline CDR1 and CDR2: SEHNR and FQNEAQ (reference sequence). This CDR3 spans 13 amino acids. The CDR3: CASSLGAQETQYF. CDR3 DNA: TGTGCCAGCAGCTTAGGGGCACAAGAGACCCAGTACTTC.

V and J are TRBV4-1 and TRBJ1-4; D may be TRBD1 (5 bases). This CDR3 region has 14 residues. The V and J ends lost 5 bases and 3 bases respectively, with 10 bases between them. CDR1 MGHRA and CDR2 YSYEKL come from the germline V gene. The CDR3 loop reads CASSKGPSNEKLFF. The CDR3, as DNA: TGCGCCAGCAGCAAGGGGCCGTCTAATGAAAAACTGTTTTTT.

The V gene is TRBV11-2, the J gene TRBJ2-5; the match to TRBD1 covers 12 bases. The V segment lost 4 bases and the J segment 5 bases; nucleotides outside the gene matches: 5. Germline V gene data show CDR1 as SGHAT and CDR2 as FQNNGV. The CDR3 is 15 amino acids. The CDR3 is CASSSGTGGVETQYF. CDR3 DNA: TGTGCCAGCAGCTCCGGGACAGGGGGCGTGGAGACCCAGTACTTC.

V is TRBV5-6 and J is TRBJ2-7; perhaps TRBD2 as D (5 bases). The CDR3 extends over 14 amino acids. Trimming left V 0 bases short and J 0 bases short, with 7 bases between. Germline-derived CDR1 and CDR2 are SGHDT and YYEEEE. DNA for the CDR3: TGTGCCAGCAGCTTGGCCGGGGACTCCTACGAGCAGTACTTC. The encoded protein is CASSLAGDSYEQYF. Variable domain in full (rest from reference TRBV5-6 and TRBJ2-7): DAGVTQSPTHLIKTRGQQVTLRCSPKSGHDTVSWYQQALGQGPQFIFQYYEEEERQRGNFPDRFSGHQFPNYSSELNVNALLLGDSALYLCASSLAGDSYEQYFGPGTRLTVT.

This rearrangement joins TRBV28 to TRBJ2-7; TRBD2 is a possible D gene (5 bases). CDR1 MDHEN and CDR2 SYDVKM come from the germline V gene. The CDR3 runs to 18 residues. Trimming cost V 1 base and J 0 bases, with 19 bases left between them. Here the CDR3 reads CASSLSLTGSKSSYEQYF. CDR3 in DNA: TGTGCCAGCAGTTTATCCCTCACGGGGAGTAAAAGCTCCTACGAGCAGTACTTC.